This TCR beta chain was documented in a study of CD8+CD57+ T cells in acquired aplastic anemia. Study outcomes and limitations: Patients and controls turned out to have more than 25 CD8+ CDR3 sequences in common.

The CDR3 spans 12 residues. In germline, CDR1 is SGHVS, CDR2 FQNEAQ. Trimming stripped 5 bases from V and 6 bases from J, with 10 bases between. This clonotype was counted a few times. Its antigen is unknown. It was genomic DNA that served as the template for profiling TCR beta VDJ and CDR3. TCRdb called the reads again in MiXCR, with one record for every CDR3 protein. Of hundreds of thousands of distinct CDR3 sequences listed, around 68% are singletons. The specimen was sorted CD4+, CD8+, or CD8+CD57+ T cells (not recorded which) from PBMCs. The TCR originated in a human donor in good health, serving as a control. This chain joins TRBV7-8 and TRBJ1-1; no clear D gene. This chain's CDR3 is CASSPTSAEAFF. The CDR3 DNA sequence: TGTGCCAGCAGCCCCACGTCGGCTGAAGCTTTCTTT. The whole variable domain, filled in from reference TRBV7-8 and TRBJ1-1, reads GAGVSQSPRYKVAKRGQDVALRCDPISGHVSLFWYQQALGQGPEFLTYFQNEAQLDKSGLPSDRFFAERPEGSVSTLKIQRTQQEDSAVYLCASSPTSAEAFFGQGTRLTVV.